This TCR beta chain came from a study of blood T cell repertoires in COVID-19. The wider study: Acute and convalescent COVID-19 specimens originated in the United States, Italy and Spain.

The ends were cut back, 0 bases at V and 7 bases at J, with 11 bases in the middle. CDR3 length: 13 residues. Germline CDR1 is SGHRS and CDR2 is YFSETQ. Per the authors' pipeline: Estimates of nucleated cell counts were drawn from the amplification of reference gene primers. Some clones are missing from TCRdb's copy, which holds only in-frame ones; the method was immunoSEQ multiplex PCR. V and J calls and clone size are given by that table; D and trimming were obtained from the DNA. The sample has roughly 120,000 clones, 77% seen once. What was sequenced was peripheral blood. The sequence derives from a human donor in a cohort sampled during active COVID-19. V gene TRBV5-1 combines with J gene TRBJ2-7, with D tentatively TRBD2 (6 bases). CDR3: CASSLVGGVEQYF. The DNA for the CDR3 is TGCGCCAGCAGCTTGGTTGGAGGGGTTGAGCAGTACTTC.